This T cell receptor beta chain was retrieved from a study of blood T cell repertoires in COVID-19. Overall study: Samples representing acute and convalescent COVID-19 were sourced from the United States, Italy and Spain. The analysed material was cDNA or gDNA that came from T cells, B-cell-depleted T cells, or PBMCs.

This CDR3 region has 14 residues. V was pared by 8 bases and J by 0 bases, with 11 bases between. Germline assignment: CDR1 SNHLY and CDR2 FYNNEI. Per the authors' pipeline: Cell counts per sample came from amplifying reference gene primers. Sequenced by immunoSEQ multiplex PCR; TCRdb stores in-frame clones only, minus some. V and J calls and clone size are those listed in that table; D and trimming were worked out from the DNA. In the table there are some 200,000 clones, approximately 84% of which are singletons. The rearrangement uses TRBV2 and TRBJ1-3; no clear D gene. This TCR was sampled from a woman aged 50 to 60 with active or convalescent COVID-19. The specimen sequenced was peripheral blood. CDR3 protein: CASCSLSSGNTIYF. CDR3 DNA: TGTGCCAGCTGCTCTCTGAGCTCTGGAAACACCATATATTTT.